This note documents a single T cell receptor (beta chain) sequence. The sample originates from a study of identical twins. TCRdb analysed the 5' RACE reads with MiXCR anew, one entry per CDR3 protein. The data contain a few hundred thousand distinct CDR3 sequences, approximately 24% of them singletons. There are 15 residues in the CDR3. Germline CDR1 and CDR2: DFQATT and SNEGSKA (reference sequence). V dropped 0 bases and J dropped 3; count of bases not matched to a gene: 5. The same specimen was also included in a second study, on T cells expressing NK-cell markers. Turning to that study: Among CD8+ T cells from about six donors, dominant NKG2C+ clonotypes accounted for roughly 1.0-7.0%.

The TCR was taken from a woman between 18 and 30 years old in good health. The sample was CD4+ T cells sorted from blood. The chain couples TRBV20-1 to TRBJ2-3; 8 bases agree with TRBD2. The chain's CDR3 is CSARDSAGVTDTQYF. CDR3 DNA sequence: TGCAGTGCTAGAGATTCAGCGGGGGTGACAGATACGCAGTATTTT.